A selection of T cell receptor beta chains follows, all from one sample in a study of CD8+CD57+ T cells in acquired aplastic anemia. TCRdb processed the reads anew with MiXCR; each CDR3 protein has one entry. In the table there are 120,000 or so distinct CDR3 sequences, approximately 41% of which are singletons. The sample was sorted CD4+, CD8+, or CD8+CD57+ T cells (not recorded which) from PBMCs. The receptors here all came from a human donor with aplastic anemia. Each CDR3 is given without its conserved first and last residue. Not all rows give a size; the values are once, few, many and, for expanded clones, a class.

clone_size,j_call,v_call,cdr3_aa
many,TRBJ1-2,TRBV11-2,ASSRAGLGYT
many,TRBJ2-7,TRBV6-1,ASRSGGLSSYEQY
-,TRBJ2-1,TRBV9,ASSVEEGQVRGNEQF
-,TRBJ1-2,TRBV10-3,AISVSTAYGYT
many,TRBJ1-1,TRBV10-1,ATLQGAGGAF
-,TRBJ2-2,TRBV20-1,SVFGGTGELF
many,TRBJ1-2,TRBV7-9,ASSATGGGYGYT
many,TRBJ1-5,TRBV19,ASSIAGGGQPQH
many,TRBJ2-5,TRBV7-9,ASSLLSGLQETQY
-,TRBJ1-1,TRBV6-5,ASSYRGTTEAF
many,TRBJ1-1,TRBV12-3/TRBV12-4,ASSLTGAPEAF
-,TRBJ2-7,TRBV15,ATSSLQTGSSYEQY
many,TRBJ1-2,TRBV9,ASSLTGMSGYT
-,TRBJ2-7,TRBV19,ASSIGLGVSYEQY
many,TRBJ1-5,TRBV7-2,ASGGGVNQPQH
many,TRBJ2-7,TRBV7-9,ASSREGGRYEQY
-,TRBJ2-5,TRBV7-2,ASSLVGAGETQY
-,TRBJ2-7,TRBV7-6,ASSAGLGREQY
many,TRBJ2-1,TRBV10-3,AITDTTSGGYNEQF
-,TRBJ1-1,TRBV24-1,ATAGDTEAF
many,TRBJ2-7,TRBV20-1,SARGRAYEQY
once,TRBJ1-5,TRBV2,ASSGDREQPQH
many,TRBJ1-6,TRBV12-3/TRBV12-4,ASSFRTGRSGNSPLH
-,TRBJ2-7,TRBV30,ASGSYEQY
many,TRBJ1-1,TRBV5-1,ASSLGDRESSEAF
-,TRBJ1-1,TRBV7-6,ASGLAWGKGAF
many,TRBJ1-1,TRBV29-1,SVESRGLTEAF
many,TRBJ2-7,TRBV2,ASSLGGGEQY
-,TRBJ1-5,TRBV2,ASSGGMGDQPQH
many,TRBJ1-1,TRBV5-1,ASSPHGQGANTEAF
many,TRBJ2-5,TRBV2,AGQTSFGETQY
-,TRBJ1-2,TRBV24-1,ATSDGRDRGNYGYT
-,TRBJ2-3,TRBV29-1,SLLATDTQY
few,TRBJ1-1,TRBV12-3/TRBV12-4,ASIVRPGTEAF
many,TRBJ2-6,TRBV14,ASSQVITPSGANVLT
many,TRBJ2-3,TRBV7-9,ASSLNSGSLPGQY
many,TRBJ2-3,TRBV19,ASSMTEATQY
few,TRBJ2-2,TRBV5-1,ASSLEYRGGTGELF
many,TRBJ1-1,TRBV11-3,ASSLGQRDTEAF
many,TRBJ2-7,TRBV20-1,SARDLVAGTPYEQY
many,TRBJ1-2,TRBV4-1,ASSISQGAGDYGYT
many,TRBJ2-6,TRBV12-3/TRBV12-4,ASSPLTGTADGANVLT
-,TRBJ2-3,TRBV29-1,SVAGGPTDTQY
many,TRBJ1-1,TRBV5-4,ASSLGTSMNTEAF
many,TRBJ1-2,TRBV3-1,ASSQGDGYGYT
-,TRBJ2-5,TRBV20-1,SVTGREETQY
-,TRBJ1-1,TRBV20-1,SARDPGRGFGTEAF
many,TRBJ1-2,TRBV20-1,SAKSFGILTGYT
-,TRBJ1-2,TRBV14,ASSHSNYGYT
many,TRBJ2-7,TRBV7-2,ASTIPQGGEQY
few,TRBJ1-2,TRBV29-1,SVARDRGEEGYT
many,TRBJ1-6,TRBV20-1,SASPPDRVDNSPLH